Sequencing of this T cell receptor (beta chain) was carried out in a study of CD8+ T cells in alopecia areata. Reverse transcription of extracted RNA yielded cDNA, which provided the sequencing template. TCRdb keeps only in-frame clones here, not all; method: immunoSEQ multiplex PCR. The sample lists 50,000 to 70,000 clones; about 44% were seen once. This clone is judged medium-sized. Its antigen is unidentified. Whole-study findings and limits: In scalp samples, resident alphabeta T cells of normal skin are also sequenced. Researchers report lesional scalp, most notably alopecia totalis/universalis, outstripped normal scalp in clonality. Against the mouse data, patients shared TCRs less clearly, possibly for HLA reasons.

Lesional scalp punch biopsies and peripheral blood came from alopecia areata patients. Germline V gene data show CDR1 as LGHNA and CDR2 as YSLEER. V lost 1 base to trimming and J lost 6 bases; unmatched junction nucleotides: 8. There are 17 residues in the CDR3. Sequencing was carried out using NKG2D-low CD8+ T cells sorted from blood. This clonotype was sampled from a human donor with alopecia areata. The rearrangement links TRBV4-3 to TRBJ2-1; 11 bases match TRBD1. The CDR3 loop reads CASSQAPPGTGGNEQFF. The CDR3 nucleotides are TGCGCCAGCAGCCAAGCCCCCCCCGGGACAGGGGGCAATGAGCAGTTCTTC.